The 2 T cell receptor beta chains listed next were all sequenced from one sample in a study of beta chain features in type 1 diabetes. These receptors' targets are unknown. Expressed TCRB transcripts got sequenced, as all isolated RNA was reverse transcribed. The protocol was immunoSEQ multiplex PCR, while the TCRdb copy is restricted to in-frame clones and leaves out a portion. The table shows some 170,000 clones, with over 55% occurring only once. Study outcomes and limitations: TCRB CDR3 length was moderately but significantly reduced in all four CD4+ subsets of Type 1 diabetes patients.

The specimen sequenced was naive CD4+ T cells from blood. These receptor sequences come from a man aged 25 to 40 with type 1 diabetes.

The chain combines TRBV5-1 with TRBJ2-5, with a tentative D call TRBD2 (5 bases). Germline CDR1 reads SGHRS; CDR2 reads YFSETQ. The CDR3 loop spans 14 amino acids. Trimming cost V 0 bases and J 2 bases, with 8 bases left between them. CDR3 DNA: TGCGCCAGCAGCTTGGTTCCGGGACAAGAGACCCAGTACTTC. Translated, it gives CASSLVPGQETQYF.

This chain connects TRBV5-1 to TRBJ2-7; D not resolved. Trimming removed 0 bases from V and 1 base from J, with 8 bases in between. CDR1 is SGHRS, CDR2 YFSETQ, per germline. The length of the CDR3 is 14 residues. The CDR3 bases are TGCGCCAGCAGCTTGGTACCCCAGTCCTACGAGCAGTACTTC. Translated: CASSLVPQSYEQYF.